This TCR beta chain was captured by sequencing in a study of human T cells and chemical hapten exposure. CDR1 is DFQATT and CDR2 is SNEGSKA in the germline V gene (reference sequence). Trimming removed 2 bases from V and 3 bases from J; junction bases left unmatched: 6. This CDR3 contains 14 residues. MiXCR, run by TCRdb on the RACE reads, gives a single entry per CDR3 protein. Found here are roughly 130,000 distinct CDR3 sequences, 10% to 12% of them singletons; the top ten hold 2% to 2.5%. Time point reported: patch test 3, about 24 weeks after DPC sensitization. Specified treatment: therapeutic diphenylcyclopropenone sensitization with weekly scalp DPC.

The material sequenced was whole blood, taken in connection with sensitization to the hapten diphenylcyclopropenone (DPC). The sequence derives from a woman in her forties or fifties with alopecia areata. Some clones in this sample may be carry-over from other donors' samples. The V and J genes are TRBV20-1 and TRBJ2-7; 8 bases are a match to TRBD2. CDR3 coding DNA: TGCAGTGCTAGACCGGGGGGGCCAGACTACGAGCAGTACTTC. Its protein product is CSARPGGPDYEQYF.